The present T cell receptor (beta chain) was sequenced within a study of T cells in women clearing cervical HPV infection. Study overall: Women with histologically confirmed HPV16-related CIN3 or worse, 2 with invasive cancer, served as cases. No precancer developed; the control's incident HPV16 infection cleared within 12 months. Study-level findings and limits: CIN3+ cases had significantly higher TCR repertoire richness than controls, but evenness did not differ.

immunoSEQ multiplex PCR used an average of roughly 1,300 ng genomic DNA. Clones were sequenced by immunoSEQ multiplex PCR, and TCRdb holds only the in-frame ones, with some missing. The sample table sets out 15,000 or so clones. With regard to this clone: The antigen remains undetermined. The read halts 3 residues ahead of the CDR3 end, with the missing end drawn from the germline J gene.

The germline CDR1 and CDR2 sequences are DFQATT and SNEGSKA (reference sequence). CDR3 length equals 14 residues. The trim removed 6 bases at V and 6 bases at J, leaving 5 bases unmatched. The sequenced sample consisted of blood buffy coat. The gene calls are TRBV20-1 and TRBJ2-1; 13 bases are a match to TRBD2. The sequence was collected from a woman aged 18 to 75 with a cervical HPV16 infection that either progressed to CIN3+ or cleared (not recorded which). The CDR3 loop is CSAPGLAGINEQFF. Incomplete CDR3 DNA: TGCAGTGCCCCGGGACTAGCGGGAATCAATGAG.